A single sample is the source of the 3 T cell receptor beta chains below, sequenced in a study of human T cells and chemical hapten exposure (dated by TCRdb to the early 2020s). Libraries were built with RACE. The listed sequencing device is NextSeq 500. Starting from the raw public reads, TCRdb applied fastp trimming at Q25, assembled clones with MiXCR and retained in-frame beta chains. Rows with one shared CDR3 protein collapse into an entry with the most common genes and DNA. In all, the sample holds approximately 370,000 distinct CDR3 sequences, and around 5.5% of those were seen once. The top ten constitute about 7.7% of the sample. The time point label of this sample denotes: pre-sensitization, week 0. The treatment or condition label, as the study defines it: therapeutic diphenylcyclopropenone sensitization with weekly scalp DPC. Specimen: whole blood, collected in connection with sensitization to the hapten diphenylcyclopropenone (DPC). The receptors stem from a young woman with alopecia areata. Some clones in this sample may be carry-over from other donors' samples.

The chain has TRBV20-1 and TRBJ2-3, with D possibly being TRBD1 (5 bases). Per germline, CDR1 DFQATT and CDR2 SNEGSKA (reference sequence). V lost 8 bases and J lost 6, with 15 bases in between. This CDR3 region has 12 residues. The CDR3 here is CSSLRAADTQYF. CDR3 nucleotide sequence: TGCAGTTCCCTCAGGGCCGCGGATACGCAGTATTTT.

Regarding this clonotype: A read error may be the cause here, since a much bigger clone is one base away. The chain links TRBV20-1 to TRBJ2-2, with D possibly being TRBD2 (5 bases). Trimming took 0 bases from V and 3 from J, leaving 14 bases between them. CDR3 size: 16 residues. The germline V gene encodes CDR1 DFQATT and CDR2 SNEGSKA (reference sequence). DNA of the CDR3: TGCAGTGCTAGAGATTCCGGGGTCAAGTACACCGGGGAGCTGTTTTTT. Amino acid sequence: CSARDSGVKYTGELFF.

This clonotype was counted many times. The gene calls are TRBV6-6 and TRBJ2-5; tentatively, D is TRBD1 (6 bases). The CDR3 spans 14 residues. CDR1 is MNHNY, CDR2 SVGAGI, per germline (reference sequence). V lost 6 bases, J lost 5 bases, and 16 bases lay in between. The CDR3 region has the DNA TGTGCCAGCAGCCGCGGGCAGGGGCTGGAGACCCAGTACTTC. Encoded protein: CASSRGQGLETQYF.